Below, 17 T cell receptor beta chains from the same sample are listed, as sequenced in a study of T-cell memory formation after mild COVID-19. Via MiXCR, TCRdb re-called the 5' RACE reads, giving one row per CDR3 protein. Among fewer than 150,000 distinct CDR3 sequences listed, more than 15% were seen once. The sequencing input was PBMCs or a T cell subset sorted from them (not recorded which). Receptors originate from a man aged 18 to 29 who had mild COVID-19 (a few samples of this study predate the infection). Cell type and time point are not known.

This clonotype was found a few times. The chain links TRBV11-2 to TRBJ2-7; D not certain. This CDR3 region has 12 residues. V was pared by 3 bases and J by 7 bases, with 10 bases between. The germline V gene has CDR1 SGHAT and CDR2 FQNNGV. The CDR3 DNA sequence: TGTGCCAGCAGCTTGCGGACGTGGGAGCAGTACGTC. The encoded protein is CASSLRTWEQYV.

The V and J genes are TRBV29-1 and TRBJ1-5; no reliable D call. Germline V gene lookup returns CDR1 SQVTM and CDR2 ANQGSEA. This CDR3 has 13 amino acids. Trimming removed 1 base at V and 6 bases at J, with 10 bases between. CDR3 in amino acids: CSVEVGSGQPQHF. The DNA for the CDR3 is TGCAGCGTTGAAGTGGGGTCGGGTCAGCCCCAGCATTTT.

This clonotype was observed a few times. The chain uses TRBV4-3 and TRBJ2-3, with D uncertain. Looked up from germline, CDR1 is LGHNA and CDR2 is YSLEER. The CDR3 contains 13 residues. Deletions cut 0 bases from V and 5 bases from J, with 6 bases between. The CDR3, as DNA: TGCGCCAGCAGCCAAGATTGGGTAGATACGCAGTATTTT. Translated, it gives CASSQDWVDTQYF.

The chain carries TRBV7-2 and TRBJ2-5; 8 nucleotides agree with TRBD2. CDR1 is SGHTA and CDR2 is FQGNSA in the germline V gene. The ends lost 5 bases at V and 7 bases at J; junction bases unmatched: 18. CDR3 size: 17 residues. CDR3 protein: CASSPPGLVTVRGTQYF. CDR3 bases: TGTGCCAGCAGCCCACCGGGACTAGTTACCGTCCGTGGGACCCAGTACTTC.

This clonotype has just a few counts. The chain uses TRBV30 and TRBJ2-3, with 8 bases aligning to TRBD1. CDR1 and CDR2 from the germline V gene are GTSNPN and SVGIG (reference sequence). The trim removed 3 bases at V and 4 bases at J, leaving 9 bases unmatched. CDR3 length equals 15 residues. The DNA of the CDR3 is TGTGCCTGGAGATTCCGGGACAGGTGGTCAGATACGCAGTATTTT. Protein: CAWRFRDRWSDTQYF. Drawing the rest from reference TRBV30 and TRBJ2-3, the complete variable domain is SQTIHQWPATLVQPVGSPLSLECTVEGTSNPNLYWYRQAAGRGLQLLFYSVGIGQISSEVPQNLSASRPQDRQFILSSKKLLLSDSGFYLCAWRFRDRWSDTQYFGPGTRLTVL.

V usage is TRBV19 and J usage is TRBJ1-3, with D uncertain. The CDR3 length is 17 residues. With 3 bases removed from V and 0 bases from J, the gap between germline ends came to 15 bases. Germline assignment: CDR1 LNHDA and CDR2 SQIVND (reference sequence). The CDR3 sequence: CASSIYGQTSSGNTIYF. CDR3 bases: TGTGCCAGTAGTATTTATGGGCAGACCAGCTCTGGAAACACCATATATTTT. The complete variable domain, with remaining parts taken from reference TRBV19 and TRBJ1-3, reads DGGITQSPKYLFRKEGQNVTLSCEQNLNHDAMYWYRQDPGQGLRLIYYSQIVNDFQKGDIAEGYSVSREKKESFPLTVTSAQKNPTAFYLCASSIYGQTSSGNTIYFGEGSWLTVV.

The chain combines TRBV18 with TRBJ2-2; tentatively, D is TRBD1 or TRBD2 (6 bases each). V was trimmed by 2 bases and J by 4 bases, leaving 11 bases between them. Per germline, CDR1 KGHSH and CDR2 LQKENI. This CDR3 has 15 amino acids. CDR3 nucleotides: TGTGCCAGCTCACCATTTGGGGGGCGCACCGGGGAGCTGTTTTTT. This translates into CASSPFGGRTGELFF.

The table lists this clonotype with a few counts. DNA of the CDR3: TGTGCCAGTAGTATAATTCCCGGGGAGCTGTTTTTT. As protein: CASSIIPGELFF. The chain joins TRBV19 to TRBJ2-2; D call uncertain. Germline values: CDR1 LNHDA, CDR2 SQIVND (reference sequence). This CDR3 comprises 12 residues. Trimming stripped 2 bases from V and 6 bases from J, with 4 bases between.

This clonotype was seen at least ten times. The rearrangement uses TRBV5-1 and TRBJ2-2, with 7 positions matching TRBD1. Germline V CDR1 and CDR2: SGHRS, YFSETQ. The CDR3 is 16 residues long. V shed 3 bases and J 3 bases; nucleotides not matched to a gene: 8. The CDR3 protein is CASSSRPGGDTGELFF. CDR3 DNA sequence: TGCGCCAGCAGCTCAAGGCCAGGGGGAGACACCGGGGAGCTGTTTTTT.

This clonotype has more than one count but fewer than ten. This rearrangement joins TRBV4-2 to TRBJ2-3; TRBD2 agrees at 7 bases. V gave up 4 bases and J gave up 2 bases; unmatched junction bases: 6. The CDR3 is 15 amino acids. The germline gives CDR1 LGHNA, CDR2 YNFKEQ. This CDR3 is CASSLQAGPTDTQYF. The CDR3 DNA follows: TGTGCCAGCAGCCTCCAAGCGGGACCCACAGATACGCAGTATTTT.

This rearrangement joins TRBV7-6 to TRBJ2-1, with TRBD1 as a possible D gene (6 bases). V shed 3 bases and J shed 2 bases, with 14 bases lying between them. Germline-derived CDR1 and CDR2 are SGHVS and FNYEAQ. This CDR3 has 16 amino acids. In DNA form, the CDR3 reads TGTGCCAGCAGCTTCCAGGGGAGTGGGGCCTACAATGAGCAGTTCTTC. Its protein is CASSFQGSGAYNEQFF.

This chain connects TRBV5-4 to TRBJ2-7; D tentatively reads TRBD1 or TRBD2 (5 bases each). This CDR3 is built from 14 residues. Trimming took 0 bases from V and 2 from J, leaving 9 bases between them. CDR1 and CDR2 from the germline V gene are SGHNT and YYREEE (reference sequence). For the CDR3, the DNA is TGTGCCAGCAGCTTGGGGGACCGGGCCTACGAGCAGTACTTC. Amino acid sequence: CASSLGDRAYEQYF. Drawing the rest from reference TRBV5-4 and TRBJ2-7, the complete variable domain is ETGVTQSPTHLIKTRGQQVTLRCSSQSGHNTVSWYQQALGQGPQFIFQYYREEENGRGNFPPRFSGLQFPNYSSELNVNALELDDSALYLCASSLGDRAYEQYFGPGTRLTVT.

The chain employs TRBV7-3 and TRBJ2-2, with D perhaps matching TRBD2 (5 bases). Germline CDR1 and CDR2: SGHTA and FQGTGA. Trimming pared 5 bases from V and 3 bases from J, leaving 13 bases between. The CDR3 is 15 residues long. The CDR3 DNA is TGTGCCAGCAGCCGCCGAACTAGGGACACCGGGGAGCTGTTTTTT. Translation gives CASSRRTRDTGELFF.

Only a few counts were recorded for this clonotype. V is TRBV7-9 and J is TRBJ2-5; D remains unclear. This CDR3 is built from 13 residues. The germline CDR1 and CDR2 sequences are SEHNR and FQNEAQ (reference sequence). V dropped 0 bases and J dropped 5 bases, with 7 bases sitting between them. CDR3 sequence reads: CASSLAATETQYF. CDR3 nucleotide sequence: TGTGCCAGCAGCTTAGCAGCGACGGAGACCCAGTACTTC.

The V gene is TRBV7-8, the J gene TRBJ1-2; D is perhaps TRBD1 (5 bases). Trimming removed 3 bases at V and 4 bases at J, with 18 bases between. CDR3 size: 16 residues. Germline V gene sequence: CDR1 SGHVS, CDR2 FQNEAQ. In nucleotides, the CDR3 is TGTGCCAGCAGCTTTGAGTTGGGCAGGGTTGTCTATGGCTACACCTTC. Translating it yields CASSFELGRVVYGYTF. The whole variable domain, remainder taken from reference TRBV7-8 and TRBJ1-2, is GAGVSQSPRYKVAKRGQDVALRCDPISGHVSLFWYQQALGQGPEFLTYFQNEAQLDKSGLPSDRFFAERPEGSVSTLKIQRTQQEDSAVYLCASSFELGRVVYGYTFGSGTRLTVV.

V gene TRBV20-1 combines with J gene TRBJ2-1; 11 bases are a match to TRBD2. CDR3 length equals 16 residues. The ends lost 0 bases at V and 7 bases at J; junction bases unmatched: 8. Germline CDR1 is DFQATT and CDR2 is SNEGSKA (reference sequence). The CDR3 loop reads CSARDSASGGRNEQFF. The CDR3 DNA sequence: TGCAGTGCTAGAGATTCGGCTAGCGGGGGGCGGAATGAGCAGTTCTTC.

This clonotype has more than one count but fewer than ten. The chain has TRBV7-2 and TRBJ2-1; D tentatively fits TRBD1 or TRBD2 (5 bases each). This CDR3 has 14 amino acids. Germline V gene lookup returns CDR1 SGHTA and CDR2 FQGNSA. The germline V and J ends were trimmed by 1 base and 3 bases, with 7 bases remaining between them. CDR3 loop: CASSLGDHYNEQFF. CDR3 nucleotides: TGTGCCAGCAGCTTAGGGGACCACTACAATGAGCAGTTCTTC.